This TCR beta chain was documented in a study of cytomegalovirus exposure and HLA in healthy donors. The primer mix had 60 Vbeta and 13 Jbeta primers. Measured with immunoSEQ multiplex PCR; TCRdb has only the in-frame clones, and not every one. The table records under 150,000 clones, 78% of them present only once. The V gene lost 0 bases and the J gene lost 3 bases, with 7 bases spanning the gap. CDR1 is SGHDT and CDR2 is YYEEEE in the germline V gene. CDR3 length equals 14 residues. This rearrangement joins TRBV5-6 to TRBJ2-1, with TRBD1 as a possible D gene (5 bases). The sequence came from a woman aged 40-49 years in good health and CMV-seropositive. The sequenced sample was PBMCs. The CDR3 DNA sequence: TGTGCCAGCAGCTTGGCCACAGGCTACAATGAGCAGTTCTTC. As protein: CASSLATGYNEQFF.